Sequencing of this TCR beta chain was carried out in a study of molecular identifiers for immune sequencing clone quantification. Only a few counts were recorded for this clonotype. TCRdb redid the calling of the PCR reads with MiXCR, one entry per CDR3 protein. The sample holds about 320,000 distinct CDR3 sequences, roughly 23% seen once. The germline V gene encodes CDR1 LNHDA and CDR2 SQIVND (reference sequence). The CDR3 sequence is 15 residues long. V gave up 3 bases and J gave up 6 bases, with 14 bases separating them. This receptor was identified in a human donor in good health. Some libraries in this study had Jurkat cell RNA spiked in. The chain links TRBV19 to TRBJ2-2; D remains unclear. The sequencing input was naive CD8+ T cells from blood, with Jurkat cell RNA spiked in. The subset here: FACS-sorted CD8+CD4-CCR7+CD45RA+ naive T cells. CDR3 sequence: CASSIGLGFAGELFF. Here the CDR3 DNA reads TGTGCCAGTAGTATTGGTTTAGGGTTTGCCGGGGAGCTGTTTTTT.